This T cell receptor beta chain was obtained from a study of blood T cell repertoires in COVID-19. Study overall: T cells, B-cell-depleted T cells, or PBMCs provided the cDNA or gDNA that served as material.

In the original processing: For nucleated cells, counts were estimated from reference gene primer amplification. The data were produced by immunoSEQ multiplex PCR, yet TCRdb's version contains in-frame clones alone and is incomplete. That table gives V, J and clone size, and the DNA gave D and trimming. This table has some 200,000 clones, about nine tenths appearing once. V was pared by 5 bases and J by 6 bases, with 13 bases between. CDR3 length equals 13 residues. The germline V gene encodes CDR1 MNHEY and CDR2 SMNVEV (reference sequence). The TCR sequence derives from a woman aged 50 to 65 with acute or convalescent COVID-19. Sequencing used peripheral blood. This chain uses TRBV27 with TRBJ1-2, with TRBD1 as a possible D gene (5 bases). Written as DNA, the CDR3 is TGTGCCAGCAGTCTCAGGGAGGGCGATGGCTACACCTTC. Its protein product is CASSLREGDGYTF.